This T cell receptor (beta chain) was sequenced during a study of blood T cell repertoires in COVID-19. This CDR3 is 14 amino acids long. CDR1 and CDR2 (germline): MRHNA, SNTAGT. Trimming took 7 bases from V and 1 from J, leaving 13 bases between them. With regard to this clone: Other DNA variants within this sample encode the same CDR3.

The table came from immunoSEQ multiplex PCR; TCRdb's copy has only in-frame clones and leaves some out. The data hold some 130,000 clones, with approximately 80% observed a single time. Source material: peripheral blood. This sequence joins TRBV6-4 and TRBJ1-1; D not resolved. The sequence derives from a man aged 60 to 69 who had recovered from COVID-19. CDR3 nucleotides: TGTGCCAGCACTCCATCCCCAGGGAACACTGAAGCTTTCTTT. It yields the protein CASTPSPGNTEAFF.